The 2 T cell receptor beta chains in this list originate from one sample, sequenced in a study of spatial heterogeneity in lung cancer. Time point in this sample: sample taken at primary tumor resection. MiXCR was run by TCRdb on the 5' RACE reads, yielding one entry per CDR3 protein. The sample records around 24,000 distinct CDR3 sequences, 7% being singletons. Here the sequenced sample was PBMCs, taken at surgery. These receptors were taken from a male donor with early-stage non-small cell lung cancer.

This clonotype was seen many times. The chain carries TRBV7-9 and TRBJ2-3, with 11 bases aligning to TRBD2. The CDR3 has 15 amino acids. CDR1 SEHNR and CDR2 FQNEAQ come from the germline V gene (reference sequence). J gave up 1 base and V 5 bases, and 2 bases lay outside the gene matches. CDR3 in amino acids: CASSPTSGGTDTQYF. The DNA of the CDR3 is TGTGCCAGCAGCCCGACTAGCGGGGGCACAGATACGCAGTATTTT.

J is TRBJ1-4 and V is TRBV20-1; 7 bases match TRBD1. The CDR3 has 15 residues. Trimming took 0 bases from V and 8 from J; bases not matched to a gene: 9. The germline gives CDR1 DFQATT, CDR2 SNEGSKA (reference sequence). The CDR3: CSARDGGQLKEKLFF. DNA of the CDR3: TGCAGTGCTAGAGATGGGGGACAGCTGAAAGAAAAACTGTTTTTT.